Each of the 29 T cell receptor beta chains below was sequenced from the same sample in a study of tumor-infiltrating lymphocytes in primary liver carcinoma. Total RNA and DNA came together from around 20-30 mg of bulk tissue without cell sorting. Total RNA (approximately 500 ng) served as template for TCR beta cDNA synthesis primed by a constant-region primer. Nested multiplex PCR, run for three rounds with slightly modified ARM-PCR, yielded TCR beta libraries. Amplification in the first two PCR rounds was performed using TRBV1-TRBV30 forward primers and a C-beta reverse primer for around 10 cycles each. TCRdb independently ran MiXCR on the multiplex PCR reads; one entry per CDR3 protein. The sample gives some 120,000 distinct CDR3 sequences, 55% to 65% of which show up once; over 7% is in the top ten. Sequenced sample: liver tumor tissue from sampling region 1. Subset reported: tumor region T1, superior pole. The receptor source for this set is a woman aged 55-70 years with primary liver carcinoma and hepatitis B virus infection.

Comment on this clonotype: A read error may explain this, as a much larger clone is one base away. The chain joins TRBV28 to TRBJ2-7; 9 bases align to TRBD2. Germline CDR1 reads MDHEN; CDR2 reads SYDVKM. CDR3 length: 14 amino acids. The CDR3 here is CATDRTSADYERYF. The CDR3, as DNA: TGTGCCACCGACCGGACTAGCGCCGACTACGAGCGGTACTTC.

In its sample, this clonotype was seen many times. The chain has TRBV6-5 and TRBJ1-6; 11 bases agree with TRBD1. V lost 5 bases, J lost 7 bases, and 13 bases stayed unmatched. The CDR3 is 18 residues long. The germline V gene has CDR1 MNHEY and CDR2 SVGAGI. Here the CDR3 DNA reads TGTGCCAGCAGTGTAACCCGAGGTGGGACAGGGGGGAATTCACCCCTCCACTTT. Amino acids: CASSVTRGGTGGNSPLHF.

About this clonotype itself: An end of the junction does not agree with germline; a read error may underlie this. The V and J genes are TRBV5-1 and TRBJ2-7; D call uncertain. Germline CDR1 is SGHRS and CDR2 is YFSETQ. This CDR3 comprises 14 residues. The CDR3 here is CASSPQSRAYERYF. The CDR3 DNA follows: TGCGCCAGCAGTCCTCAGTCCCGTGCCTACGAGCGGTACTTC.

This clonotype occurred once. The conserved final phenylalanine or tryptophan is absent from the CDR3, which likely points to a read error. The chain uses TRBV30 and TRBJ2-7, with 9 bases aligning to TRBD1. V gave up 5 bases and J gave up 4 bases; unmatched junction bases: 3. CDR3 size: 12 residues. Germline CDR1 reads GTSNPN; CDR2 reads SVGIG (reference sequence). The CDR3 DNA reads TGTGCCTGGGGACAGGGGCTATACGAGCAGTACCTC. The encoded protein is CAWGQGLYEQYL.

For this clonotype: Without the conserved terminal phenylalanine or tryptophan, this CDR3 likely stems from a read error. It is unclear where the CDR3 begins or ends on the DNA, so no DNA is shown, and the CDR3 is as TCRdb lists it. The chain has TRBV11-1 and TRBJ2-7; the table's TRBD1 call for D was not verified on the DNA. Germline lookup yields CDR1 SGHAT and CDR2 FQDESV (reference sequence). Termini included, the CDR3 measures 15 amino acids. CDR3 residues: CASSRLQGPAYERYL.

Notes on this clonotype: Germline is not matched at one junction end, which may reflect a read error. This chain links TRBV11-2 with TRBJ2-5; 9 nucleotides line up with TRBD2. Germline assignment: CDR1 SGHAT and CDR2 FQNNGV. CDR3 length: 16 amino acids. The CDR3: CASRYSRGSGRETQHF. As DNA, the CDR3 is TGTGCCAGTAGATACTCCCGTGGTAGCGGGAGAGAGACCCAGCACTTC.

This chain joins TRBV24-1 and TRBJ1-5; tentative D call: TRBD1 (6 bases). Germline CDR1 and CDR2: KGHDR and SFDVKD. The CDR3 consists of 15 residues. V lost 5 bases, J lost 4 bases, and 14 bases lay in between. CDR3 bases: TGTGCCACCAGTGTGGGGGGCCGCTTTAATCAGCCCCAGCATTTT. Translating gives CATSVGGRFNQPQHF.

The chain carries TRBV4-1 and TRBJ2-1; the match to TRBD2 covers 8 bases. Germline assignment: CDR1 MGHRA and CDR2 YSYEKL. J lost 3 bases, V lost 1 base, and 5 bases had no gene match. CDR3 length: 16 amino acids. CDR3 bases: TGCGCCAGCAGCCAAGGAGCGGGAGTAAACTACAATGAGCAGTTCTTC. As protein: CASSQGAGVNYNEQFF.

This clonotype was detected only once. At one end, the junction sequence differs from germline, possibly due to a read error. The chain combines TRBV11-2 with TRBJ2-7, with TRBD2 matching over 7 bases. Germline loops: CDR1 SGHAT, CDR2 FQNNGV. The CDR3 extends over 16 amino acids. The CDR3 reads CASSYHGRTSGSEQYF. The CDR3 DNA is TGTGCCAGCAGCTACCACGGGAGGACCTCGGGAAGCGAGCAATACTTC.

Only a few counts were recorded for this clonotype. The chain carries TRBV7-9 and TRBJ2-7; 8 bases agree with TRBD1. The V gene end was trimmed by 5 bases and the J gene end by 7 bases; junction bases not matched to a gene: 7. In germline, CDR1 is SEHNR, CDR2 FQNEAQ (reference sequence). This CDR3 is built from 13 residues. The CDR3 DNA is TGTGCCAGCAGCACCCGGGACAGGAAGGAGCAGTACTTC. Its translation is CASSTRDRKEQYF.

This clonotype has ten or more counts. This chain connects TRBV10-3 to TRBJ2-3; no clear D. The germline CDR1 and CDR2 sequences are ENHRY and SYGVKD. The CDR3 consists of 11 residues. V was pared by 8 bases and J by 1 base, with 4 bases between. The CDR3 is CAIGRTDTQYF. DNA of the CDR3: TGTGCCATCGGACGCACAGATACGCAGTATTTT.

The chain is built from TRBV11-1 and TRBJ2-1, with 9 bases fitting TRBD2. Germline CDR1 reads SGHAT; CDR2 reads FQDESV (reference sequence). With 6 bases clipped from V and 7 bases from J, the junction kept 16 bases outside the gene matches. This CDR3 has 17 amino acids. Here the CDR3 DNA reads TGTGCCAGCAGTTTTAACCTTGAGCTAGCGGGAACAAATGAGCAGTTCTTC. Protein sequence: CASSFNLELAGTNEQFF. Full variable domain (remainder filled in from reference TRBV11-1 and TRBJ2-1): EAEVAQSPRYKITEKSQAVAFWCDPISGHATLYWYRQILGQGPELLVQFQDESVVDDSQLPKDRFSAERLKGVDSTLKIQPAELGDSAMYLCASSFNLELAGTNEQFFGPGTRLTVL.

The V gene is TRBV11-2, the J gene TRBJ2-2; D tentatively fits TRBD1 or TRBD2 (5 bases each). There are 14 residues in the CDR3. Germline loops: CDR1 SGHAT, CDR2 FQNNGV. Trimming shortened V by 7 bases and J by 6 bases, and 15 bases separated the two germline ends. CDR3 DNA: TGTGCCAGCAACTTGAGGGGATCGGCCGGGGAGCTGTTTTTT. Translation: CASNLRGSAGELFF.

This clonotype is a singleton in its sample. At one of its ends the junction is not consistent with the germline gene, which may arise from a read error. The chain recombines TRBV11-1 with TRBJ2-1, with D uncertain. The germline V gene has CDR1 SGHAT and CDR2 FQDESV (reference sequence). The CDR3 consists of 14 residues. The CDR3 DNA sequence: TGTGCCAGCAGGCGCGGCAGCTCCTACGATGAGCAGTTCTTC. Amino acids: CASRRGSSYDEQFF.

In this sample, this clonotype turned up many times. This chain joins TRBV6-5 and TRBJ1-4; the D gene is possibly TRBD1 (5 bases). V dropped 0 bases and J dropped 12 bases, with 20 bases sitting between them. Germline CDR1 reads MNHEY; CDR2 reads SVGAGI. The CDR3 is 16 residues long. The CDR3 DNA reads TGTGCCAGCAGTTACTCGTATTCCAGGGCGGATCTTCAACTGTTTTTT. This encodes CASSYSYSRADLQLFF.

This clonotype was counted only a few times. Since a much larger clone is just one base distant, this may be a read error. The CDR3 carries no conserved terminal phenylalanine or tryptophan, so it likely arises from a read error. The chain couples TRBV6-5 to TRBJ1-1; D is undetermined. The CDR3 loop spans 14 amino acids. Trimming shortened V by 4 bases and J by 3 bases, and 12 bases separated the two germline ends. CDR1 MNHEY and CDR2 SVGAGI come from the germline V gene. Written as DNA, the CDR3 is TGTGCCAGCAGTTCCCCCCGGGAGTACACTGAAGCTTTCTTA. Translating it yields CASSSPREYTEAFL.

A remark on this clonotype: This may come from a read error, since a much larger clone is one base off. The chain carries TRBV5-8 and TRBJ2-1, with 13 nucleotides matching TRBD2. Trimming at V came to 4 bases and at J to 9 bases, leaving 10 bases not matched to a gene. CDR1 SGHTS and CDR2 YDEGEE come from the germline V gene. The CDR3 contains 16 residues. The CDR3 sequence is CASSVGWTSGSPEQFF. In nucleotides, the CDR3 is TGTGCCAGCAGCGTAGGATGGACTAGCGGGAGCCCTGAGCAGTTCTTC.

Of note for this clonotype: A single base separates this from a much larger clone, so it may be a read error. This chain uses TRBV30 with TRBJ2-1; D unclear. The CDR3 length is 13 residues. CDR1 is GTSNPN and CDR2 is SVGIG in the germline V gene (reference sequence). CDR3 residues: CAWSGGTYDEQFF. The CDR3 coding sequence is TGTGCCTGGAGTGGCGGAACCTACGATGAGCAGTTCTTC.

Details on this clonotype: Just one base apart from a much larger clone, this may be a read error. The rearrangement uses TRBV6-6 and TRBJ2-1, with a possible D match to TRBD2 (6 bases). This CDR3 spans 16 amino acids. Germline CDR1 is MNHNY and CDR2 is SVGAGI (reference sequence). V dropped 6 bases and J dropped 8 bases, with 23 bases sitting between them. The CDR3 loop reads CASSQAPESGADEQFF. The CDR3, as DNA: TGTGCCAGCAGCCAGGCTCCGGAGTCGGGAGCGGATGAGCAGTTCTTC.

Regarding this clonotype: One end of the junction does not line up with germline, which may come from a read error. V usage is TRBV20-1 and J usage is TRBJ1-6, with a weak D call TRBD1 (5 bases). The germline gives CDR1 DFQATT, CDR2 SNEGSKA (reference sequence). The CDR3 has 11 residues. The CDR3 DNA follows: TGCAGTGCCACCAGGGATTCACCCCTCCGCTTT. Protein product: CSATRDSPLRF.

This clonotype counts as medium-sized. The chain joins TRBV11-2 to TRBJ1-1; D is undetermined. Germline values: CDR1 SGHAT, CDR2 FQNNGV. V lost 2 bases and J 1 base, leaving 8 bases between the germline ends. There are 14 residues in the CDR3. CDR3 DNA sequence: TGTGCCAGCAGCTTATCCCCAGCGAACACTGAAGCTTTCTTT. It codes for CASSLSPANTEAFF.

Turning to this clonotype: This CDR3 fails to terminate in the conserved phenylalanine or tryptophan, so it likely reflects a read error. The rearrangement uses TRBV11-2 and TRBJ1-1; D remains unclear. This CDR3 comprises 13 residues. The germline V gene encodes CDR1 SGHAT and CDR2 FQNNGV. CDR3 DNA sequence: TGTGCCAGCAGCCTCGGCCTGAACGCTGAAGCTTTCTTA. Amino acids: CASSLGLNAEAFL.

This clonotype was seen at least ten times. The chain employs TRBV4-1 and TRBJ2-7; D may be TRBD1 (6 bases). The CDR3 has 14 amino acids. Germline CDR1 reads MGHRA; CDR2 reads YSYEKL. Trimming removed 1 base at V and 3 bases at J, with 10 bases between. The CDR3 sequence is CASSQGPGDYEQYF. The CDR3 region has the DNA TGCGCCAGCAGCCAAGGTCCAGGGGACTACGAGCAGTACTTC.

The chain recombines TRBV3-1 with TRBJ2-2, with 8 bases lining up with TRBD2. CDR1 and CDR2 from the germline V gene are LGHDT and YNNKEL (reference sequence). This CDR3 comprises 15 residues. V gave up 5 bases and J gave up 9 bases; unmatched junction bases: 11. The CDR3 loop is CASSRASGLTWELFF. In DNA, the CDR3 is TGTGCCAGCAGCAGGGCTAGCGGGCTTACCTGGGAGCTGTTTTTT.

Concerning this clonotype: In this CDR3 the conserved last residue, phenylalanine or tryptophan, is missing, so a read error is likely. The V and J genes are TRBV6-6 and TRBJ1-1, with a tentative D call TRBD1 (6 bases). The germline CDR1 and CDR2 sequences are MNHNY and SVGAGI (reference sequence). This CDR3 spans 14 amino acids. V was clipped by 4 bases and J by 1 base, with 10 bases between them. The CDR3 spells CASSLQGRNTEAFL. For the CDR3, the DNA is TGTGCCAGCAGTTTACAGGGTCGGAACACTGAAGCTTTCCTT.

This clonotype was seen many times. The rearrangement joins TRBV5-5 to TRBJ2-7, with D unclear. V was clipped by 6 bases and J by 6 bases, with 13 bases between them. The CDR3 spans 12 residues. Germline assignment: CDR1 SGHKS and CDR2 YYEKEE (reference sequence). The CDR3, as DNA: TGTGCCAGCACCAGCGTTACGGGCGAGCAGTACTTC. This codes for CASTSVTGEQYF.

This clonotype was seen more than once but under ten times. One end of the junction does not line up with germline, which may come from a read error. This chain joins TRBV5-4 and TRBJ1-1; D gene uncertain. The CDR3 covers 16 residues. Per the germline V gene, CDR1 is SGHNT and CDR2 is YYREEE (reference sequence). CDR3 in DNA: TGTGGCAGCAACTTCGGACTTGGGCGGGAGGACACTGAAGCTTTCTTT. Protein: CGSNFGLGREDTEAFF.

With respect to this clonotype: The CDR3 end shows no conserved phenylalanine or tryptophan, and so a read error is likely. J is TRBJ2-2 and V is TRBV6-1; D is undetermined. Per germline, CDR1 MNHNS and CDR2 SASEGT. There are 15 residues in the CDR3. This CDR3 is CDSSFLERGTGELFI. For the CDR3, the DNA is TGTGACAGCAGTTTCTTGGAGAGAGGCACCGGGGAGCTGTTTATT.

With regard to this clonotype: One end of the junction is discordant with germline, which a read error may explain. This chain joins TRBV7-9 and TRBJ2-1, with 10 bases fitting TRBD2. The germline V gene encodes CDR1 SEHNR and CDR2 FQNEAQ (reference sequence). The CDR3 length is 14 residues. CDR3 protein: CASNEAGGNNERFF. CDR3 in DNA: TGTGCCAGTAACGAAGCGGGAGGGAACAATGAGCGGTTCTTC.